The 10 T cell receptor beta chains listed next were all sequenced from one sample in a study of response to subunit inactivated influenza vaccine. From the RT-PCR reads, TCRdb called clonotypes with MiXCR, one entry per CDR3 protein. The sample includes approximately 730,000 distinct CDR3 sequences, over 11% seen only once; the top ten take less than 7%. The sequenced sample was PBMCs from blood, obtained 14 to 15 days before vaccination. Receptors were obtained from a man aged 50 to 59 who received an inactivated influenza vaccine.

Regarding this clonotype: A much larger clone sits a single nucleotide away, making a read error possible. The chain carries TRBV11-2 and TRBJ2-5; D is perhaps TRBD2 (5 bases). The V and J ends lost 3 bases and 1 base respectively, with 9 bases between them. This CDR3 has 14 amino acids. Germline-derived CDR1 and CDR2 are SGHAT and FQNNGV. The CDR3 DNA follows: TGTGCCAGCAGCTTTAACGGGGTCCAAGAGACCCAGTACTTC. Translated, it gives CASSFNGVQETQYF.

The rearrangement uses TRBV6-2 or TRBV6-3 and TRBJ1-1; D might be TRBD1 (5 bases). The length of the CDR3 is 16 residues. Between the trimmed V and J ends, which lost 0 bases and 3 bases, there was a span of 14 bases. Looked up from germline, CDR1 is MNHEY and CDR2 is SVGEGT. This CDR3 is CASSYSSEGWDTEAFF. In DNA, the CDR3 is TGTGCCAGCAGTTACTCTTCTGAGGGGTGGGACACTGAAGCTTTCTTT.

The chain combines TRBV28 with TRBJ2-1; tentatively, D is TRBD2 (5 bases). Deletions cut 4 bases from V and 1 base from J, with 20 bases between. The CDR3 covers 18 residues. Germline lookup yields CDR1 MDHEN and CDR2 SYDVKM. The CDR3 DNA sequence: TGTGCCAGCAGTTCCTCAGAAATCGGGGATTGGTCCTACAATGAGCAGTTCTTC. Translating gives CASSSSEIGDWSYNEQFF.

CDR3 bases: TGTGCCAGCAGCCTGTCATGGGACAAGGGTACGCAGTATTTT. Protein product: CASSLSWDKGTQYF. J is TRBJ2-3 and V is TRBV5-5; a possible D gene is TRBD1 (6 bases). CDR3 length: 14 residues. The germline V gene encodes CDR1 SGHKS and CDR2 YYEKEE (reference sequence). V lost 4 bases to trimming and J lost 8 bases, with 17 bases between them.

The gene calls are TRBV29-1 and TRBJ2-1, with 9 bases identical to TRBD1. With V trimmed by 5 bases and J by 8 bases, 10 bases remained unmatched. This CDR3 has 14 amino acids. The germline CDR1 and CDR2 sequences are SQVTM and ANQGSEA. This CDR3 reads CSVHRDRVPHEQFF. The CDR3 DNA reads TGCAGCGTTCACCGGGACAGGGTTCCCCATGAGCAGTTCTTC.

CDR3 region: CAWSGLRRNEQFF. In DNA, the CDR3 is TGTGCCTGGAGTGGTCTCAGAAGGAATGAGCAGTTCTTC. The gene calls are TRBV30 and TRBJ2-1; D gene uncertain. The V gene lost 1 base and the J gene lost 7 bases, with 11 bases spanning the gap. The CDR3 runs to 13 residues. Germline CDR1 is GTSNPN and CDR2 is SVGIG (reference sequence).

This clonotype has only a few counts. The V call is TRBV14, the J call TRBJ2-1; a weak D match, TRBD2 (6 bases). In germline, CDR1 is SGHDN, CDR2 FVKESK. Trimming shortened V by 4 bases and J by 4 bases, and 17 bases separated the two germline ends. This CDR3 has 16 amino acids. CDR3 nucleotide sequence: TGTGCCAGCAGCCGTTCGCAGGGTGGGGGGTACAATGAGCAGTTCTTC. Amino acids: CASSRSQGGGYNEQFF.

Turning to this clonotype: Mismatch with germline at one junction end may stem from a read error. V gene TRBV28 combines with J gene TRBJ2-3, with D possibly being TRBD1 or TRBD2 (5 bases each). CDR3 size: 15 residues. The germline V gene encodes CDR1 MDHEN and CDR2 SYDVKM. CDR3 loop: CASSPRPQTRGSCDF. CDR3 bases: TGTGCCAGCAGTCCCCGGCCACAAACTAGGGGATCGTGCGATTTT.

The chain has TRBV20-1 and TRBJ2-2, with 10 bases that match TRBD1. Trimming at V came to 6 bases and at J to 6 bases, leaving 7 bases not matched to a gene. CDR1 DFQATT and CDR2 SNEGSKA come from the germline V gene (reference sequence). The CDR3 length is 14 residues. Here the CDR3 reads CSAPGTGVPGELFF. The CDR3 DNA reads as TGCAGTGCGCCCGGGACAGGGGTTCCCGGGGAGCTGTTTTTT.

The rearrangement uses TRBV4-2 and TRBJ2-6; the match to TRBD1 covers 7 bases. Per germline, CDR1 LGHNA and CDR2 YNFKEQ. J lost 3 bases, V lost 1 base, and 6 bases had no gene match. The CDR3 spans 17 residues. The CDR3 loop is CASSQVGTEGGANVLTF. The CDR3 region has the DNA TGTGCCAGCAGCCAAGTGGGGACAGAAGGTGGGGCCAACGTCCTGACTTTC.